The source of this TCR beta chain is a study of blood T cell repertoires in COVID-19. Overall study: COVID-19 samples collected from the United States, Italy and Spain covered acute and convalescent phases. From T cells, B-cell-depleted T cells, or PBMCs came the material, which was cDNA or gDNA.

Trimming left V 6 bases short and J 6 bases short, with 18 bases between. The germline gives CDR1 MDHEN, CDR2 SYDVKM. The CDR3 is 15 residues long. Authors' methods: Cell counts per sample came from amplifying reference gene primers. Libraries were prepared by immunoSEQ multiplex PCR; TCRdb keeps only in-frame clonotypes and omits some of them. That table is the source of V, J and clone size, and D and trimming were worked out from the DNA. Of tens of thousands of clones listed, approximately 90% are singletons. The sequenced material came from peripheral blood. The source of this sequence is a man aged 65-85 years with active or convalescent COVID-19. The V gene is TRBV28, the J gene TRBJ1-5; maybe TRBD1 (6 bases). CDR3 sequence reads: CASRLETGLSQPQHF. CDR3 DNA: TGTGCCAGCAGACTAGAAACAGGGCTGAGTCAGCCCCAGCATTTT.